A single sample gave rise to the 17 T cell receptor beta chains below, sequenced in a study of blood T cell repertoires in COVID-19. The assay was immunoSEQ multiplex PCR, and TCRdb's table has in-frame clones only and misses some. There are 200,000 to 300,000 clones in the sample; more than 85% occur only once, and approximately 2.6% lies in the top ten. Sample: peripheral blood. The receptors derive from a person under 35 with COVID-19, enrolled during active disease.

The chain links TRBV30 to TRBJ2-7; unclear D gene. Between the trimmed V and J ends, which lost 0 bases and 0 bases, there was a span of 12 bases. Per germline, CDR1 GTSNPN and CDR2 SVGIG (reference sequence). The CDR3 spans 15 residues. This chain's CDR3 is CAWSVLLSLSYEQYF. The CDR3 DNA is TGTGCCTGGAGTGTACTACTATCACTCTCCTACGAGCAGTACTTC.

The chain has TRBV19 and TRBJ1-5; 9 bases fit TRBD1. The CDR3 runs 15 residues. V lost 6 bases and J lost 3; bases outside the gene matches: 6. Germline V CDR1 and CDR2: LNHDA, SQIVND (reference sequence). The CDR3 region is CASSGDRVDNQPQHF. The CDR3 DNA sequence: TGTGCCAGTAGCGGGGACAGGGTCGACAATCAGCCCCAGCATTTT.

This clone came up once. V usage is TRBV24-1 and J usage is TRBJ2-1, with TRBD2 identical over 7 bases. Germline V gene data show CDR1 as KGHDR and CDR2 as SFDVKD. The CDR3 consists of 12 residues. J was trimmed by 10 bases and V by 12 bases; bases with no gene match: 11. CDR3 amino acids: CALESQGGEQFF. The CDR3 region has the DNA TGTGCCCTAGAGAGCCAGGGAGGGGAGCAGTTCTTC.

This clone came up once. The rearrangement joins TRBV5-5 to TRBJ2-3, with 12 bases that match TRBD2. The CDR3 extends over 20 amino acids. Germline CDR1 reads SGHKS; CDR2 reads YYEKEE (reference sequence). The trim removed 0 bases at V and 2 bases at J, leaving 13 bases unmatched. CDR3 residues: CASSLVAGLAGGRYTDTQYF. Written as DNA, the CDR3 is TGTGCCAGCAGCTTGGTTGCCGGGCTAGCGGGAGGGCGATACACAGATACGCAGTATTTT.

The chain carries TRBV5-1 and TRBJ1-4; 7 nucleotides agree with TRBD1. This CDR3 is built from 14 residues. V was pared by 4 bases and J by 8 bases, with 8 bases of the junction left unmatched. The germline CDR1 and CDR2 sequences are SGHRS and YFSETQ. CDR3 amino acids: CASSLTGSDEKLFF. As DNA, the CDR3 is TGCGCCAGCAGCCTGACAGGGAGTGACGAAAAACTGTTTTTT.

The rearrangement uses TRBV13 and TRBJ2-1, with TRBD2 matching over 10 bases. This CDR3 has 14 residues. The trim removed 5 bases at V and 8 bases at J, leaving 6 bases unmatched. Germline CDR1 PRHDT, CDR2 FYEKMQ (reference sequence). The CDR3 coding sequence is TGTGCCAGCAGCCCGGACCTAGCGGGAGATGAGCAGTTCTTC. It is translated as CASSPDLAGDEQFF.

The rearrangement joins TRBV4-3 to TRBJ1-1; 7 bases fit TRBD1. From germline, CDR1 is LGHNA and CDR2 YSLEER. The CDR3 has 15 amino acids. Trimming took 0 bases from V and 0 from J; bases not matched to a gene: 1. The CDR3 sequence: CASSQEQGMNTEAFF. DNA of the CDR3: TGCGCCAGCAGCCAAGAACAGGGGATGAACACTGAAGCTTTCTTT.

The rearrangement joins TRBV4-1 to TRBJ2-5, with D unclear. The germline CDR1 and CDR2 sequences are MGHRA and YSYEKL. The CDR3 contains 14 residues. Trimming shortened V by 4 bases and J by 4 bases, and 13 bases separated the two germline ends. CDR3 protein: CASSRLGRGETQYF. CDR3 sequence (DNA): TGCGCCAGCAGCCGCCTAGGCAGAGGAGAGACCCAGTACTTC.

The chain is built from TRBV5-1 and TRBJ2-1, with TRBD2 matching over 14 bases. Trimming removed 4 bases from V and 1 base from J; junction bases left unmatched: 1. This CDR3 comprises 16 residues. Per germline, CDR1 SGHRS and CDR2 YFSETQ. The CDR3 reads CASSRLAGGSYNEQFF. As DNA, the CDR3 is TGCGCCAGCAGCCGACTAGCGGGAGGGTCCTACAATGAGCAGTTCTTC.

J is TRBJ2-5 and V is TRBV25-1, with 9 bases matching TRBD1. The CDR3 spans 14 residues. Germline CDR1 reads MGHDK; CDR2 reads SYGVNS. V shed 1 base, J shed 5 bases, and the junction held 2 bases outside the gene matches. DNA of the CDR3: TGTGCCAGCAGTGAATGGGACAGGGTCGAGACCCAGTACTTC. Its translation: CASSEWDRVETQYF.

The V call is TRBV6-1, the J call TRBJ1-3; D call uncertain. CDR1 is MNHNS and CDR2 is SASEGT in the germline V gene. The CDR3 is 16 amino acids. Trimming pared 1 base from V and 0 bases from J, leaving 10 bases between. CDR3 DNA sequence: TGTGCCAGCAGTGAAGGGGCCCAGTTCTCTGGAAACACCATATATTTT. Its translation is CASSEGAQFSGNTIYF.

This chain connects TRBV4-1 to TRBJ1-4, with 10 bases aligning to TRBD1. Trimming took 3 bases from V and 7 from J; bases not matched to a gene: 5. The CDR3 extends over 15 amino acids. Germline V gene sequence: CDR1 MGHRA, CDR2 YSYEKL. The CDR3: CASSHQRDRGEKLFF. Written as DNA, the CDR3 is TGCGCCAGCAGCCATCAGCGGGACAGGGGTGAAAAACTGTTTTTT.

The chain carries TRBV3-1 (or the pseudogene TRBV3-2) and TRBJ2-7; D is unresolved. CDR1 is LGHDT and CDR2 is YNNKEL in the germline V gene (reference sequence). There are 13 residues in the CDR3. V dropped 4 bases and J dropped 7 bases, with 14 bases sitting between them. CDR3 DNA sequence: TGTGCCAGCAGCCTCCTGTCCTCTAATGAGCAGTACTTC. It encodes CASSLLSSNEQYF.

The rearrangement links TRBV19 to TRBJ2-5, with 9 positions matching TRBD2. Losses at the gene ends were 5 bases for V and 5 bases for J; bases not matched to a gene: 15. This CDR3 is 17 amino acids long. Germline assignment: CDR1 LNHDA and CDR2 SQIVND (reference sequence). The CDR3 sequence is CASSSQTSGAGWETQYF. For the CDR3, the DNA is TGTGCCAGTAGTTCCCAGACTAGCGGAGCCGGGTGGGAGACCCAGTACTTC.

This clone showed up just once. The gene calls are TRBV19 and TRBJ1-5, with D perhaps TRBD1 (5 bases). Germline loops: CDR1 LNHDA, CDR2 SQIVND (reference sequence). There are 19 residues in the CDR3. V lost 7 bases and J lost 2, with 27 bases in between. CDR3 amino acids: CASNTSVSGWFVRNQPQHF. The CDR3 coding sequence is TGTGCCAGTAATACTTCGGTGTCAGGGTGGTTCGTGCGCAATCAGCCCCAGCATTTT.

This clone was detected once. V gene TRBV5-6 combines with J gene TRBJ2-1; 7 positions match TRBD2. V dropped 0 bases and J dropped 6; count of bases not matched to a gene: 6. Germline assignment: CDR1 SGHDT and CDR2 YYEEEE. The CDR3 is 15 residues long. The CDR3 bases are TGTGCCAGCAGCTTGGGTGCGGGAGAAGGCAATGAGCAGTTCTTC. This gives the protein CASSLGAGEGNEQFF. Drawing the rest from reference TRBV5-6 and TRBJ2-1, the complete variable domain is DAGVTQSPTHLIKTRGQQVTLRCSPKSGHDTVSWYQQALGQGPQFIFQYYEEEERQRGNFPDRFSGHQFPNYSSELNVNALLLGDSALYLCASSLGAGEGNEQFFGPGTRLTVL.

CDR3 DNA sequence: TGTGCCAGCAGTTTAGGACAGGGAAATCAGCCCCAGCATTTT. Translated, it gives CASSLGQGNQPQHF. J is TRBJ1-5 and V is TRBV28; 8 positions match TRBD1. V lost 2 bases to trimming and J lost 4 bases; unmatched junction nucleotides: 1. The V gene's germline CDR1 is MDHEN and CDR2 SYDVKM. The CDR3 sequence is 14 residues long.